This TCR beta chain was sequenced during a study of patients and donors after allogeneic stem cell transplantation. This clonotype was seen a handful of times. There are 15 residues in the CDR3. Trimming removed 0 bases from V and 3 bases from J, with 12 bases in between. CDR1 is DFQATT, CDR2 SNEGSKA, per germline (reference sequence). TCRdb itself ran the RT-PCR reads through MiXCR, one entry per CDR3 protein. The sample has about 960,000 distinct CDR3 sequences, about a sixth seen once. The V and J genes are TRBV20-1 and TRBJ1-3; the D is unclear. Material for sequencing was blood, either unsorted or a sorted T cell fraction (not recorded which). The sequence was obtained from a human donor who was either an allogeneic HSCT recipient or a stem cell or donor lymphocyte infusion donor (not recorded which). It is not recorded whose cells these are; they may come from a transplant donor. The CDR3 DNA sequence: TGCAGTGCTAGAGATCGCCAGACCCTTGGAAACACCATATATTTT. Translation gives CSARDRQTLGNTIYF.